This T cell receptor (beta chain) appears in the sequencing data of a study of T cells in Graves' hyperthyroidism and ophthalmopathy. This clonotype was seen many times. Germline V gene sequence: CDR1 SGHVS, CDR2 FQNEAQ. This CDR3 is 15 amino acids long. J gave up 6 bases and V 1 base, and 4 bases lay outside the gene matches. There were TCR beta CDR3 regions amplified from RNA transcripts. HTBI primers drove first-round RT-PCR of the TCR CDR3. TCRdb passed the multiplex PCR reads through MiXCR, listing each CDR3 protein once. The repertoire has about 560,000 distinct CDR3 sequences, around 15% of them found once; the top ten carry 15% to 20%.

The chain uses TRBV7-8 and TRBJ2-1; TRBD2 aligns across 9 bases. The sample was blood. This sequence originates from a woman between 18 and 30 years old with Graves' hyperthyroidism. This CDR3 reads CASSLGISGSNEQFF. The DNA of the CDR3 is TGTGCCAGCAGCTTAGGCATTAGCGGGAGCAATGAGCAGTTCTTC.